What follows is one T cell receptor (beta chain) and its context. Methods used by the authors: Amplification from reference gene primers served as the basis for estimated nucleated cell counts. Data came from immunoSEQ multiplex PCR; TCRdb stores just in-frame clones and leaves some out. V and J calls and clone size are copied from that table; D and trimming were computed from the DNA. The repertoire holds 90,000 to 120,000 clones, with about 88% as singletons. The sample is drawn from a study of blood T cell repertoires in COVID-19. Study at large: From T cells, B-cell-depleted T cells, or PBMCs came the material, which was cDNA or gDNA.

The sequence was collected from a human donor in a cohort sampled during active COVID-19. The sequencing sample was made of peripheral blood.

This CDR3 is CASSLIAGGSEQYF. The CDR3 DNA reads as TGTGCCAGCAGCTTAATAGCGGGAGGTTCCGAGCAGTACTTC. The chain recombines TRBV11-1 with TRBJ2-7; 10 nucleotides match TRBD2. CDR3 length equals 14 residues. V shed 2 bases, J shed 6 bases, and the junction held 4 bases outside the gene matches. Germline CDR1 SGHAT, CDR2 FQDESV (reference sequence).